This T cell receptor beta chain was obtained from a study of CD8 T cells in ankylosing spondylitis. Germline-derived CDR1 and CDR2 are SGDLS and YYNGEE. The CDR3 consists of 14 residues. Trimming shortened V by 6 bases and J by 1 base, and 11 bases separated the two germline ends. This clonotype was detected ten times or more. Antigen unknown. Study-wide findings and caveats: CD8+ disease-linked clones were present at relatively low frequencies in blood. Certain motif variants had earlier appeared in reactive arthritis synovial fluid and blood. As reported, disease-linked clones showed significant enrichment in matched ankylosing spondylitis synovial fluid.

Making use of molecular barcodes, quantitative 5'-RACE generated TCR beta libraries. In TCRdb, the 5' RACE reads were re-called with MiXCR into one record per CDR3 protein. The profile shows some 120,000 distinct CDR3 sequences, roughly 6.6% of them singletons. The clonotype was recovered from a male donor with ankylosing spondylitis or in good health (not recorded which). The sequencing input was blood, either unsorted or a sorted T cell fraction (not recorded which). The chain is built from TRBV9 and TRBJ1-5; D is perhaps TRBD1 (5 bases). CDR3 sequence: CASTPGTSNQPQHF. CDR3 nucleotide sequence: TGTGCCAGCACCCCAGGGACGAGCAATCAGCCCCAGCATTTT.